The 16 T cell receptor beta chains reported below all come from one sample, sequenced in a study of regulatory T cells in long-lasting Graves disease. Indicated time point: newly diagnosed GD, antithyroid drugs for less than 3 months. The TCR library was made from RNA extracted from PBMCs. Researchers made TCR beta libraries by using iRepertoire HTBI primers and running Arm-PCR on CDR3 regions. TCRdb independently ran MiXCR on the multiplex PCR reads; one entry per CDR3 protein. The table records 390,000 or so distinct CDR3 sequences, 12% of them present only once. The sample was also linked to a second study, of T cells in Graves' hyperthyroidism and ophthalmopathy.

Sequencing used peripheral blood mononuclear cells (PBMCs), obtained at new diagnosis, from a patient treated with antithyroid drugs. Source of these receptors: a young woman with Graves disease.

This clonotype was counted many times. The CDR3 coding sequence is TGCAGTGCTAGAGGGAGAGTAAACACTGAAGCTTTCTTT. Its translation: CSARGRVNTEAFF. The chain couples TRBV20-1 to TRBJ1-1; D ambiguous. Germline CDR1 reads DFQATT; CDR2 reads SNEGSKA (reference sequence). V was cut by 1 base and J by 2 bases, with 8 bases left in between. CDR3 length: 13 residues.

This clonotype appeared many times. For the CDR3, the DNA is TGTGCCAGCAGCTTATCAGAAGGATTTAACTATGGCTACACCTTC. It is translated as CASSLSEGFNYGYTF. This chain links TRBV7-2 with TRBJ1-2; D gene ambiguous. The germline gives CDR1 SGHTA, CDR2 FQGNSA. The CDR3 runs to 15 residues. The germline V and J ends were trimmed by 2 bases and 1 base, with 11 bases remaining between them.

In this sample, this clonotype turned up many times. This sequence joins TRBV18 and TRBJ1-6; D is undetermined. V gave up 1 base and J gave up 0 bases, with 10 bases separating them. The CDR3 runs to 17 residues. Germline loops: CDR1 KGHSH, CDR2 LQKENI. The CDR3 reads CASSPRRGSSYNSPLHF. In DNA form, the CDR3 reads TGTGCCAGCTCACCACGACGAGGGAGCTCCTATAATTCACCCCTCCACTTT.

This clonotype was observed a single time. This sequence may be a read error, since a much larger clone differs from it by one base. The chain combines TRBV18 with TRBJ2-5, with D unresolved. V was trimmed by 4 bases and J by 2 bases, leaving 8 bases between them. The CDR3 has 13 amino acids. Germline CDR1 is KGHSH and CDR2 is LQKENI. CDR3 amino acids: CASSLLRQETQYF. Written as DNA, the CDR3 is TGTGCCAGCTCACTGTTGAGACAAGAGACCCAGTACTTC.

This chain uses TRBV7-9 with TRBJ2-1, with 8 bases that match TRBD1. The trim removed 5 bases at V and 1 base at J, leaving 7 bases unmatched. The germline V gene encodes CDR1 SEHNR and CDR2 FQNEAQ (reference sequence). The CDR3 extends over 16 amino acids. In DNA form, the CDR3 reads TGTGCCAGCAGCGTTAACAGGGGGTGGTCCTACAATGAGCAGTTCTTC. Translation: CASSVNRGWSYNEQFF.

At least ten counts were recorded for this clonotype. V gene TRBV12-3 or TRBV12-4 combines with J gene TRBJ1-2; possibly TRBD1 for D (6 bases). The ends were cut back, 6 bases at V and 5 bases at J, with 19 bases in the middle. There are 15 residues in the CDR3. Here the CDR3 DNA reads TGTGCCAGCAGCCCTATCTCAGGGGTAGGGTATGGCTACACCTTC. It translates to CASSPISGVGYGYTF.

This clonotype appeared many times. This chain links TRBV12-3 or TRBV12-4 with TRBJ1-1; D gene uncertain. V lost 3 bases to trimming and J lost 4 bases, with 12 bases between them. CDR3 size: 14 residues. This chain's CDR3 is CASSLSRRSTEAFF. The CDR3 DNA follows: TGTGCCAGCAGTTTGAGCAGGAGGAGCACTGAAGCTTTCTTT.

As for this clonotype: A clone one base away is much larger, so this may be a read error. This chain uses TRBV2 with TRBJ1-2; D gene ambiguous. The CDR3 extends over 14 amino acids. CDR1 and CDR2 from the germline V gene are SNHLY and FYNNEI. The CDR3 loop is CASSELGGHYSYTF. The CDR3 coding sequence is TGTGCCAGCAGTGAACTAGGCGGGCACTATAGCTACACCTTC. Full variable domain (outside the CDR3, taken from reference TRBV2 and TRBJ1-2): EPEVTQTPSHQVTQMGQEVILRCVPISNHLYFYWYRQILGQKVEFLVSFYNNEISEKSEIFDDQFSVERPDGSNFTLKIRSTKLEDSAMYFCASSELGGHYSYTFGSGTRLTVV.

The rearrangement uses TRBV18 and TRBJ2-4, with a tentative D call TRBD1 (5 bases). This CDR3 has 19 amino acids. V was cut by 3 bases and J by 3 bases, with 24 bases left in between. Germline V gene sequence: CDR1 KGHSH, CDR2 LQKENI. The CDR3 loop reads CASSPPRNRLGQGKNIQYF. The CDR3 nucleotides read TGTGCCAGCTCACCCCCCAGAAACCGACTCGGGCAGGGCAAAAACATTCAGTACTTC. Using reference TRBV18 and TRBJ2-4 for the parts outside the CDR3, the full variable domain is NAGVMQNPRHLVRRRGQEARLRCSPMKGHSHVYWYRQLPEEGLKFMVYLQKENIIDESGMPKERFSAEFPKEGPSILRIQQVVRGDSAAYFCASSPPRNRLGQGKNIQYFGAGTRLSVL.

Many counts were recorded for this clonotype. The rearrangement uses TRBV7-9 and TRBJ2-3; D is perhaps TRBD1 (6 bases). V was pared by 3 bases and J by 5 bases, with 21 bases between. CDR3 size: 17 residues. Germline V gene data show CDR1 as SEHNR and CDR2 as FQNEAQ (reference sequence). The CDR3 DNA is TGTGCCAGCAGCTTCACACTGACTACAGGGTCGGGAGATACGCAGTATTTT. It is translated as CASSFTLTTGSGDTQYF.

The chain recombines TRBV4-2 with TRBJ2-1; D is undetermined. The CDR3 consists of 15 residues. Germline CDR1 is LGHNA and CDR2 is YNFKEQ. Trimming removed 1 base from V and 6 bases from J, with 13 bases in between. CDR3 sequence: CASSQGWARLNEQFF. The CDR3 coding sequence is TGTGCCAGCAGCCAAGGGTGGGCGCGTCTCAATGAGCAGTTCTTC.

This clonotype was counted at least ten times. The rearrangement links TRBV11-2 to TRBJ1-1, with 9 bases lining up with TRBD1. There are 14 residues in the CDR3. The J segment lost 5 bases and the V segment lost 5 bases, leaving 6 bases of the junction unmatched. Per the germline V gene, CDR1 is SGHAT and CDR2 is FQNNGV. CDR3 sequence (DNA): TGTGCCAGCAGCCGTACGACAGGGGGGACTGAAGCTTTCTTT. Its protein product is CASSRTTGGTEAFF.

A note on this clonotype: A read error is possible here, since a much larger clone lies one base away. This chain connects TRBV6-2 or TRBV6-3 to TRBJ2-7; tentative D call: TRBD1 (7 bases). Germline values: CDR1 MNHEY, CDR2 SVGEGT. V lost 6 bases, J lost 5 bases, and 17 bases lay in between. The CDR3 consists of 14 residues. In DNA form, the CDR3 reads TGTGCCAGCAGACGACCGACAGGGAGGAACGAGCAGTACTTC. Protein sequence: CASRRPTGRNEQYF.

J is TRBJ1-5 and V is TRBV7-9; a weak D match, TRBD1 (5 bases). V was shortened by 5 bases and J by 6 bases, with 14 bases between the two germline ends. The CDR3 has 14 amino acids. From germline, CDR1 is SEHNR and CDR2 FQNEAQ (reference sequence). This CDR3 is CASSPGSESQPQHF. For the CDR3, the DNA is TGTGCCAGCAGCCCAGGGTCCGAATCTCAGCCCCAGCATTTT.

A few counts support this clonotype. The gene calls are TRBV6-2 or TRBV6-3 and TRBJ1-3; D uncertain. Germline V gene lookup returns CDR1 MNHEY and CDR2 SVGEGT. Deletions cut 6 bases from V and 2 bases from J, with 14 bases between. This CDR3 is built from 15 residues. CDR3 amino acids: CASREHVAAGNTIYF. In DNA, the CDR3 is TGTGCCAGCAGGGAACACGTCGCGGCTGGAAACACCATATATTTT.

This clonotype was recorded many times. The gene calls are TRBV6-1 and TRBJ2-5, with TRBD1 as a possible D gene (7 bases). CDR1 is MNHNS and CDR2 is SASEGT in the germline V gene. V was trimmed by 3 bases and J by 7 bases, leaving 21 bases between them. This CDR3 is 16 amino acids long. The CDR3 DNA reads as TGTGCCAGCAGTGACACGTGGAGGGGGCGGTGGGGGACCCAGTACTTC. Translation: CASSDTWRGRWGTQYF.